Sequencing of this T cell receptor beta chain was carried out in a study of graft-versus-host responses after intestinal transplantation. Study overall: Isolated intestinal, liver-intestinal, or multivisceral transplants were what recipients had.

General observations from the study: Peak circulating GvH clone levels tracked with early post-transplant HvG declines.

Here immunoSEQ multiplex PCR was the method, and the copy in TCRdb shows in-frame clones only, minus some. Of 98,000 or so clones listed, roughly 87% are singletons. Points on this clone: Its antigen remains unidentified.

This TCR came from a human donor who received an intestinal transplant. Material: unstimulated CD4+ T cells sorted from spleen or lymph node cells, obtained before intestinal transplant.

As DNA, the CDR3 is TGTGCCAGCAGCTTAGAACGGCGGGGGGGCTACGAGCAGTACTTC. It codes for CASSLERRGGYEQYF. The chain joins TRBV7-2 to TRBJ2-7; 9 nucleotides align to TRBD2. The germline V gene encodes CDR1 SGHTA and CDR2 FQGNSA. J lost 3 bases, V lost 1 base, and 4 bases had no gene match. The CDR3 sequence is 15 residues long.